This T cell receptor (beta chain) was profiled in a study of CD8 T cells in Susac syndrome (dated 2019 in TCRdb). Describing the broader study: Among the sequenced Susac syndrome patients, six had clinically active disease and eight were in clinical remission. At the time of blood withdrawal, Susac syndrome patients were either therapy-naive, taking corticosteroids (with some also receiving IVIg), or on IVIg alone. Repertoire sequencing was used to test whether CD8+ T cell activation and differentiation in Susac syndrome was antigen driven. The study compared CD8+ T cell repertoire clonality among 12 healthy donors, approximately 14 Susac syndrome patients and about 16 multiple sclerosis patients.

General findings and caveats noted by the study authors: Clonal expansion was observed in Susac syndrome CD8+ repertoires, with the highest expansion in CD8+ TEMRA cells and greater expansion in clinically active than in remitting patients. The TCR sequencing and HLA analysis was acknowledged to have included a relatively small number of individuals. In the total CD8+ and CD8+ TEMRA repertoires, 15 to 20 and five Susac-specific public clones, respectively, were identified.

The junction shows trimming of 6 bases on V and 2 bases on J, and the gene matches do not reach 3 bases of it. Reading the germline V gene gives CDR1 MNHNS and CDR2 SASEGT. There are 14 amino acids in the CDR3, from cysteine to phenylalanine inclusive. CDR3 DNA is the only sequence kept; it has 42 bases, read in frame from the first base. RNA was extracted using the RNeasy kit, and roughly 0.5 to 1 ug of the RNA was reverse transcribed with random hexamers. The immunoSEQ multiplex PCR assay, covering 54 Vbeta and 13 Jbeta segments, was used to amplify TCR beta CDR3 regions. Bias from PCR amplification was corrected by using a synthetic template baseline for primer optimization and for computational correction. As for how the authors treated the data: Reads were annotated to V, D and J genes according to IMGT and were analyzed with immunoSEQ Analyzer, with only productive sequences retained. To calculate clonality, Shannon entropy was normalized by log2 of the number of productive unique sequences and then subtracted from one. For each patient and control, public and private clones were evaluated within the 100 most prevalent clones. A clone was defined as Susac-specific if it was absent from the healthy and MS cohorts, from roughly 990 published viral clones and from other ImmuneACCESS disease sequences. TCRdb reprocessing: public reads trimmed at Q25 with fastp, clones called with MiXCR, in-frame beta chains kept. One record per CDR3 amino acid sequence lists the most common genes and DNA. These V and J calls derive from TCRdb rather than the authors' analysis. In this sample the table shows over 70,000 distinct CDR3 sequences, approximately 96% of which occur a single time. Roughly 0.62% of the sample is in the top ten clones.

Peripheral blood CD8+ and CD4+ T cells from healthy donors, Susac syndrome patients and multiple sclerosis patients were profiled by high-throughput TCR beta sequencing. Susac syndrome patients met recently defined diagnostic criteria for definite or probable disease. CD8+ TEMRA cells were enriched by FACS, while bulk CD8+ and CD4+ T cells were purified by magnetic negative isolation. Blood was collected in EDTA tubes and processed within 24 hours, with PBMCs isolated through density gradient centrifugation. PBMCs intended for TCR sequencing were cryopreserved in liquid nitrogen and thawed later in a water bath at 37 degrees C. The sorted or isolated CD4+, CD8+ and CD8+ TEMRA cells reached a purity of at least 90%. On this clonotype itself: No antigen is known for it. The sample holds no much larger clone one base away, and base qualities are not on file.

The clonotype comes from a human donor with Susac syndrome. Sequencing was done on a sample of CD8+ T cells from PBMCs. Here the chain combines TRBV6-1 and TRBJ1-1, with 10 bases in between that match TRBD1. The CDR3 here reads CASRTGGINTEAFF. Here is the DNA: TGTGCCAGCAGGACAGGGGGCATCAACACTGAAGCTTTCTTT.